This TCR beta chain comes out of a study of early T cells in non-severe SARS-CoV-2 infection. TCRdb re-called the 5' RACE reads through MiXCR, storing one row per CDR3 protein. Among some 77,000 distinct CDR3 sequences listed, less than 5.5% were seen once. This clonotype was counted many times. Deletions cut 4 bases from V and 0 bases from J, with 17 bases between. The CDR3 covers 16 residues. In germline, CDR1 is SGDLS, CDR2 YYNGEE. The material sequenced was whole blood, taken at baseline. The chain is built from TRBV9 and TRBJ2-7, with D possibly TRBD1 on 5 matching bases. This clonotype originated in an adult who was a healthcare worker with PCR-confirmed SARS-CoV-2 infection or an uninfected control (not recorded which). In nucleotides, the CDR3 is TGTGCCAGCAGCCTCACTGGGGCTTCCCGCTCCTACGAGCAGTACTTC. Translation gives CASSLTGASRSYEQYF.